A selection of T cell receptor beta chains follows, all from one sample in a study of blood T cell repertoires in COVID-19. Generated by immunoSEQ multiplex PCR, the TCRdb table keeps only in-frame clones and is missing some. The table lists 150,000 to 200,000 clones, about 95% of them singletons. The sample consisted of peripheral blood. These receptors came from a man aged 25-45 years with COVID-19, enrolled during active disease. The CDR3 runs from the conserved cysteine through the conserved F or W.

V gene: TRBV27; J gene: TRBJ1-6; CDR3 length: 16; CDR3 protein: CASSLSPSSYNSPLHF
V gene: TRBV6-5; J gene: TRBJ1-2; CDR3 length: 14; CDR3 protein: CASSDRAAQNGYTF
V gene: TRBV6-1; J gene: TRBJ1-5; CDR3 length: 16; CDR3 protein: CASSEVNRGLGQPQHF
V gene: TRBV2; J gene: TRBJ2-7; CDR3 length: 14; CDR3 protein: CASYRQANSYEQYF
V gene: TRBV5-1; J gene: TRBJ2-1; CDR3 length: 15; CDR3 protein: CASSGTGTGGGEQFF
V gene: TRBV19; J gene: TRBJ1-1; CDR3 length: 13; CDR3 protein: CASTLQGGSEAFF
V gene: TRBV20-1; J gene: TRBJ2-7; CDR3 length: 11; CDR3 protein: CSAPGTIEQYF
V gene: TRBV4-1; J gene: TRBJ1-2; CDR3 length: 19; CDR3 protein: CASSQDVWDRAGANYGYTF
V gene: TRBV6-5; J gene: TRBJ2-5; CDR3 length: 16; CDR3 protein: CASSYSRGQGTETQYF
V gene: TRBV19; J gene: TRBJ1-1; CDR3 length: 13; CDR3 protein: CASTLLSSTEAFF
V gene: TRBV12-3/TRBV12-4; J gene: TRBJ1-2; CDR3 length: 11; CDR3 protein: CASSEIIGTTF
V gene: TRBV7-3; J gene: TRBJ2-7; CDR3 length: 19; CDR3 protein: CASSLTTSGGDNPTYEQYF
V gene: TRBV2; J gene: TRBJ2-7; CDR3 length: 15; CDR3 protein: CASTLDRGPTYEQYF
V gene: TRBV19; J gene: TRBJ2-7; CDR3 length: 12; CDR3 protein: CASSIGRGEQYF
V gene: TRBV21-1; J gene: TRBJ1-5; CDR3 length: 16; CDR3 protein: CASSRQNDREEQPQHF
V gene: TRBV7-6; J gene: TRBJ2-7; CDR3 length: 15; CDR3 protein: CASSSRASGAYEQYF
V gene: TRBV2; J gene: TRBJ1-5; CDR3 length: 13; CDR3 protein: CASSEGQYQPQHF
V gene: TRBV5-4; J gene: TRBJ2-1; CDR3 length: 13; CDR3 protein: CASSQGTSNEQFF
V gene: TRBV5-1; J gene: TRBJ1-6; CDR3 length: 14; CDR3 protein: CASSQGTGQSPLHF
V gene: TRBV6-5; J gene: TRBJ2-2; CDR3 length: 14; CDR3 protein: CASSLTGGTGELFF
V gene: TRBV9; J gene: TRBJ2-2; CDR3 length: 17; CDR3 protein: CASSPPSGGPNTGELFF
V gene: TRBV6-2/TRBV6-3; J gene: TRBJ2-5; CDR3 length: 14; CDR3 protein: CASSYPTVQETQYF
V gene: TRBV5-1; J gene: TRBJ1-2; CDR3 length: 16; CDR3 protein: CASSSGFTGQQKGYTF
V gene: TRBV6-5; J gene: TRBJ2-6; CDR3 length: 15; CDR3 protein: CASSLTGSGANVLTF
V gene: TRBV2; J gene: TRBJ1-4; CDR3 length: 21; CDR3 protein: CASSEKSSGMGGSVRHEKLFF